The 7 T cell receptor beta chains in this list originate from one sample, sequenced in a study of T cells in Graves' hyperthyroidism and ophthalmopathy. Template material for amplifying TCR beta CDR3 regions consisted of RNA transcripts. First-round RT-PCR with HTBI primers amplified the TCR CDR3 region. One entry per CDR3 protein, called by TCRdb with MiXCR from the multiplex PCR reads. Of some 570,000 distinct CDR3 sequences in the sample, over 12% were seen once. Sequenced material: blood. These receptors were obtained from a young woman with Graves' ophthalmopathy.

This clonotype has at least ten counts. V is TRBV2 and J is TRBJ2-5, with TRBD2 matching over 14 bases. Trimming cost V 7 bases and J 5 bases; bases outside gene matches: 6. Germline V gives CDR1 SNHLY, CDR2 FYNNEI. The CDR3 has 15 residues. The CDR3 reads CASKGTSGSFETQYF. The CDR3 DNA sequence: TGTGCCAGCAAAGGGACTAGCGGGAGTTTCGAGACCCAGTACTTC. Using reference TRBV2 and TRBJ2-5 for the parts outside the CDR3, the full variable domain is EPEVTQTPSHQVTQMGQEVILRCVPISNHLYFYWYRQILGQKVEFLVSFYNNEISEKSEIFDDQFSVERPDGSNFTLKIRSTKLEDSAMYFCASKGTSGSFETQYFGPGTRLLVL.

The J gene is TRBJ1-3, the V gene TRBV12-3 or TRBV12-4; no definite D call. Trimming cost V 2 bases and J 0 bases, with 11 bases left between them. The CDR3 totals 16 residues. DNA for the CDR3: TGTGCCAGCAGTTTATATTTGCCGAGCTCTGGAAACACCATATATTTT. Translated, it gives CASSLYLPSSGNTIYF.

This chain joins TRBV11-2 and TRBJ2-3; 11 bases map to TRBD2. After removal of 1 base from V and 5 bases from J, the junction contained 5 bases not matched to a gene. Looked up from germline, CDR1 is SGHAT and CDR2 is FQNNGV. The CDR3 has 16 residues. CDR3 sequence (DNA): TGTGCCAGCAGCTTAGGATCACTAGCGGGAGAAGATACGCAGTATTTT. This gives the protein CASSLGSLAGEDTQYF. Using reference TRBV11-2 and TRBJ2-3 for the parts outside the CDR3, the full variable domain is EAGVAQSPRYKIIEKRQSVAFWCNPISGHATLYWYQQILGQGPKLLIQFQNNGVVDDSQLPKDRFSAERLKGVDSTLKIQPAKLEDSAVYLCASSLGSLAGEDTQYFGPGTRLTVL.

This clonotype was counted at least ten times. The chain is built from TRBV30 and TRBJ1-2; possibly TRBD1 for D (6 bases). From germline, CDR1 is GTSNPN and CDR2 SVGIG (reference sequence). V lost 4 bases and J lost 7, with 16 bases in between. The CDR3 is made up of 13 amino acids. The CDR3: CAWTIAQGSGYTF. The CDR3 bases are TGTGCCTGGACTATTGCACAGGGCTCTGGCTACACCTTC.

V and J are TRBV9 and TRBJ2-1; 12 bases align to TRBD1. The CDR3 spans 18 residues. CDR1 is SGDLS, CDR2 YYNGEE, per germline. V dropped 3 bases and J dropped 0; count of bases not matched to a gene: 7. In DNA form, the CDR3 reads TGTGCCAGCAGCGCAACCGGGACAGGGGGCTCCTCCTACAATGAGCAGTTCTTC. This codes for CASSATGTGGSSYNEQFF.

The chain has TRBV27 and TRBJ1-6; D not certain. The CDR3 extends over 15 amino acids. V was trimmed by 0 bases and J by 10 bases, leaving 13 bases between them. Germline V gene sequence: CDR1 MNHEY, CDR2 SMNVEV (reference sequence). The CDR3 sequence is CASSLSIGVESPLHF. DNA of the CDR3: TGTGCCAGCAGTTTATCGATCGGGGTAGAGTCACCCCTCCACTTT.

Only a few counts were recorded for this clonotype. The genes are TRBV25-1 and TRBJ1-6; the match to TRBD1 covers 7 bases. The germline V gene encodes CDR1 MGHDK and CDR2 SYGVNS. Trimming took 1 base from V and 6 from J; bases not matched to a gene: 9. This CDR3 contains 17 residues. The CDR3 sequence: CASSEWGAGGVNSPLHF. The CDR3 nucleotides are TGTGCCAGCAGTGAATGGGGAGCAGGGGGTGTTAATTCACCCCTCCACTTT.